These 25 T cell receptor beta chains came from one sample sequenced in a study of lung T cells in sarcoidosis with Löfgren's syndrome. In TCRdb, the reads were re-called with MiXCR into one record per CDR3 protein. The sample lists about 19,000 distinct CDR3 sequences, roughly 20% seen once, with around 4.1% in the top ten. The sample taken for sequencing was CD4+ T cells from PBMCs. The receptors were gathered from a human donor with sarcoidosis (Löfgren's syndrome or another form), or a control subject (not recorded which).

This clonotype was observed at least ten times. The chain uses TRBV25-1 and TRBJ2-5; possibly TRBD2 for D (5 bases). CDR1 and CDR2 (germline): MGHDK, SYGVNS. This CDR3 has 17 amino acids. With 0 bases removed from V and 2 bases from J, the gap between germline ends came to 16 bases. CDR3 nucleotide sequence: TGTGCCAGCAGTGAATATATGAGCGGACTGGGGCAAGAGACCCAGTACTTC. The encoded protein is CASSEYMSGLGQETQYF.

This chain connects TRBV28 to TRBJ1-1; D is perhaps TRBD1 (5 bases). In germline, CDR1 is MDHEN, CDR2 SYDVKM. There are 11 residues in the CDR3. Trimming shortened V by 2 bases and J by 12 bases, and 10 bases separated the two germline ends. CDR3 DNA sequence: TGTGCCAGCAGTTTAGAATGGGGCTCTTTCTTT. Residues: CASSLEWGSFF.

There are many counts of this clonotype. The V gene is TRBV6-1, the J gene TRBJ2-5; 7 positions agree with TRBD1. Germline V gene sequence: CDR1 MNHNS, CDR2 SASEGT. V trimming: 5 bases; J trimming: 3 bases; junction bases outside the gene matches: 3. The CDR3 has 13 amino acids. CDR3 in DNA: TGTGCCAGCAGTCGAGGGGGCGAAGAGACCCAGTACTTC. This encodes CASSRGGEETQYF.

The chain employs TRBV2 and TRBJ2-3; possibly TRBD1 for D (6 bases). Trimming took 6 bases from V and 7 from J, leaving 14 bases between them. Germline V gene sequence: CDR1 SNHLY, CDR2 FYNNEI. CDR3 length: 13 residues. Here the CDR3 reads CASSIVRGNTQYF. CDR3 bases: TGTGCCAGCAGCATCGTCAGGGGTAATACGCAGTATTTT.

On this clonotype itself: This may be a read error, as it is one base from a much larger clone. This chain links TRBV10-1 with TRBJ2-7, with 7 bases fitting TRBD2. The CDR3 extends over 13 amino acids. Germline V gene data show CDR1 as WNHNN and CDR2 as SYGVQD (reference sequence). CDR3 sequence: CATSLAGAYKQYF. The CDR3 coding sequence is TGCGCCACCTCTCTCGCGGGAGCCTACAAGCAGTACTTC.

By sample share, this clonotype is medium-sized. The chain joins TRBV28 to TRBJ1-1; the D is unclear. The CDR3 has 12 residues. Germline CDR1 and CDR2: MDHEN and SYDVKM. V was shortened by 4 bases and J by 6 bases, with 9 bases between the two germline ends. Here the CDR3 reads CASSWGVSEAFF. In DNA, the CDR3 is TGTGCCAGCAGTTGGGGTGTTTCTGAAGCTTTCTTT.

CDR3 protein: CASSTLTSGRGSTDTQYF. CDR3 nucleotide sequence: TGTGCCAGTAGTACCCTGACTAGCGGGAGGGGTAGCACAGATACGCAGTATTTT. This rearrangement joins TRBV19 to TRBJ2-3; TRBD2 matches 14 bases. The CDR3 is 18 amino acids. The ends lost 4 bases at V and 0 bases at J; junction bases unmatched: 6. Germline values: CDR1 LNHDA, CDR2 SQIVND (reference sequence).

This clonotype has a count of ten or more. V is TRBV7-2 and J is TRBJ2-7, with 7 positions matching TRBD1. This CDR3 is built from 14 residues. CDR1 is SGHTA and CDR2 is FQGNSA in the germline V gene. J lost 5 bases, V lost 1 base, and 5 bases had no gene match. CDR3 coding DNA: TGTGCCAGCAGCTTAGTTTACAGGGGCCACGAGCAGTACTTC. Translating gives CASSLVYRGHEQYF.

Concerning this clonotype: A read error may explain this, as a much larger clone is one base away. The chain links TRBV2 to TRBJ2-1, with 10 bases aligning to TRBD2. This CDR3 spans 15 amino acids. Germline loops: CDR1 SNHLY, CDR2 FYNNEI. CDR3 coding DNA: TGTGCCAGCGGTGAAGCGACTAGCGGGTACAATGAGCAGTTCTTC. Translation: CASGEATSGYNEQFF.

Turning to this clonotype: This may be a read error: a much more frequent sequence differs by one nucleotide. The CDR3 coding sequence is TGTGCCAGCAGACAAAGCTCCTACAATGAGCGGTTCTTC. It translates to CASRQSSYNERFF. This sequence joins TRBV6-2 or TRBV6-3 and TRBJ2-1; D is unresolved. This CDR3 contains 13 residues. Germline CDR1 is MNHEY and CDR2 is SVGEGT.

Many counts were recorded for this clonotype. The V gene is TRBV20-1, the J gene TRBJ2-7, with 9 bases identical to TRBD2. J gave up 0 bases and V 2 bases, and 11 bases lay outside the gene matches. Germline CDR1 reads DFQATT; CDR2 reads SNEGSKA (reference sequence). This CDR3 comprises 17 residues. The CDR3 protein is CSARFSSGGLNSYEQYF. CDR3 DNA sequence: TGCAGTGCTAGATTTTCCAGCGGGGGGTTGAACTCCTACGAGCAGTACTTC.

As to this clonotype: This may stem from a read error, because a much larger clone lies one nucleotide away. The V and J genes are TRBV29-1 and TRBJ2-7; TRBD2 matches at 10 bases. Germline lookup yields CDR1 SQVTM and CDR2 ANQGSEA. The CDR3 totals 13 residues. CDR3 DNA: TGCAGCATTCGGACTAGCGGCTCCCACGAGCAGTACTTC. Translated: CSIRTSGSHEQYF.

This clonotype has only a few counts. The chain uses TRBV11-2 and TRBJ2-3, with D perhaps matching TRBD1 (5 bases). The CDR3 runs 14 residues. The ends were cut back, 1 base at V and 2 bases at J, with 7 bases in the middle. CDR1 SGHAT and CDR2 FQNNGV come from the germline V gene. CDR3 amino acids: CASSLVDNTDTQYF. CDR3 nucleotide sequence: TGTGCCAGCAGCTTAGTGGACAACACAGATACGCAGTATTTT.

Note on this clonotype: This may arise from a read error, as a much more abundant clone is one base away. The rearrangement joins TRBV19 to TRBJ2-5; 7 nucleotides agree with TRBD1. V lost 6 bases and J lost 9; bases outside the gene matches: 13. Germline CDR1 is LNHDA and CDR2 is SQIVND (reference sequence). The CDR3 has 14 amino acids. The CDR3 protein is CASSGTATMGAQYF. CDR3 sequence (DNA): TGTGCCAGTAGCGGGACAGCAACCATGGGGGCCCAGTACTTC.

This clonotype showed up many times. V and J are TRBV27 and TRBJ2-2; D is unresolved. The germline V gene has CDR1 MNHEY and CDR2 SMNVEV (reference sequence). The CDR3 is 13 residues long. With 0 bases removed from V and 1 base from J, the gap between germline ends came to 0 bases. CDR3 sequence reads: CASSLSNTGELFF. The CDR3 nucleotides read TGTGCCAGCAGTTTATCGAACACCGGGGAGCTGTTTTTT.

This clonotype was recorded many times. The rearrangement links TRBV20-1 to TRBJ2-7, with D tentatively TRBD1 (6 bases). Germline V gene data show CDR1 as DFQATT and CDR2 as SNEGSKA (reference sequence). The CDR3 loop spans 13 amino acids. The V end was cut by 4 bases, the J end by 3 bases, with 13 bases between. CDR3 nucleotide sequence: TGCAGTGCTACGCGGACAGAAAGCTACGAGCAGTACTTC. Protein sequence: CSATRTESYEQYF.

By share of the sample, this clonotype is medium-sized. This sequence joins TRBV20-1 and TRBJ2-5; 11 bases fit TRBD1. J was trimmed by 3 bases and V by 6 bases; bases with no gene match: 12. Germline CDR1 is DFQATT and CDR2 is SNEGSKA (reference sequence). This CDR3 has 16 residues. CDR3 sequence: CSATNPGTGGKETQYF. The CDR3 region has the DNA TGCAGTGCAACTAATCCCGGGACAGGGGGAAAAGAGACCCAGTACTTC.

This clonotype appeared many times. The J gene is TRBJ2-1, the V gene TRBV7-2, with 7 bases that match TRBD1. V was clipped by 5 bases and J by 2 bases; unmatched bases: 3. Germline values: CDR1 SGHTA, CDR2 FQGNSA. The CDR3 is made up of 14 amino acids. For the CDR3, the DNA is TGTGCCAGCAGCCCAGGGGGAACCTACAATGAGCAGTTCTTC. This translates into CASSPGGTYNEQFF.

This clonotype is deemed medium-sized. V gene TRBV7-6 combines with J gene TRBJ1-5; D gene ambiguous. Per the germline V gene, CDR1 is SGHVS and CDR2 is FNYEAQ. The CDR3 length is 15 residues. V gave up 6 bases and J gave up 0 bases, with 12 bases separating them. CDR3 sequence reads: CASRRRTFSNQPQHF. CDR3 coding DNA: TGTGCCAGCAGACGGAGAACTTTTAGCAATCAGCCCCAGCATTTT. The full variable domain, with the rest looked up from reference TRBV7-6 and TRBJ1-5, is GAGVSQSPRYKVTKRGQDVALRCDPISGHVSLYWYRQALGQGPEFLTYFNYEAQQDKSGLPNDRFSAERPEGSISTLTIQRTEQRDSAMYRCASRRRTFSNQPQHFGDGTRLSIL.

By sample share, this clonotype is medium-sized. J is TRBJ2-7 and V is TRBV28; tentatively, D is TRBD1 or TRBD2 (5 bases each). The CDR3 is made up of 13 amino acids. The germline V gene has CDR1 MDHEN and CDR2 SYDVKM. The germline V and J ends were trimmed by 5 bases and 6 bases, with 14 bases remaining between them. CDR3 sequence reads: CASSSSGTGEQYF. CDR3 DNA sequence: TGTGCCAGCAGTAGCTCAGGGACGGGCGAGCAGTACTTC.

This clonotype is labeled medium-sized (0.01 to 0.1%). The chain joins TRBV28 to TRBJ1-1; D is uncertain. CDR1 is MDHEN, CDR2 SYDVKM, per germline. There are 14 residues in the CDR3. V was shortened by 4 bases and J by 1 base, with 10 bases between the two germline ends. The CDR3 is CASSSPIWNTEAFF. CDR3 DNA sequence: TGTGCCAGCAGTTCCCCCATTTGGAACACTGAAGCTTTCTTT.

Concerning this clonotype: Without the conserved terminal phenylalanine or tryptophan, this CDR3 likely stems from a read error. The chain employs TRBV6-6 and TRBJ2-3, with a weak D call TRBD1 (6 bases). The CDR3 is made up of 14 amino acids. Germline V gene data show CDR1 as MNHNY and CDR2 as SVGAGI (reference sequence). V lost 9 bases, J lost 0 bases, and 13 bases lay in between. For the CDR3, the DNA is TGTGCCAGGAGTACAGGGTGGAGCACAGATACGCAGTATCTT. Translating gives CARSTGWSTDTQYL.

Points on this clonotype: This clone may be a read error of a much larger clone one base away. The chain has TRBV4-1 and TRBJ1-1; D unclear. This CDR3 is built from 13 residues. CDR1 and CDR2 (germline): MGHRA, YSYEKL. CDR3 sequence: CARSQVPITEAFF. CDR3 bases: TGCGCCCGCAGCCAAGTACCGATCACTGAAGCTTTCTTT.

This clonotype was recorded many times. This chain connects TRBV2 to TRBJ2-3, with 7 bases identical to TRBD1. Germline trimming cut 8 bases from V and 1 base from J; bases unmatched to any gene: 0. The CDR3 totals 12 residues. The germline CDR1 and CDR2 sequences are SNHLY and FYNNEI. The DNA of the CDR3 is TGTGCCAGCGACAGGGGCACAGATACGCAGTATTTT. Translated: CASDRGTDTQYF.

This clonotype was recorded a few times. The J gene is TRBJ2-1, the V gene TRBV30; 7 bases match TRBD1. The V and J ends lost 3 bases and 1 base, in that order; junction bases with no gene match: 0. The CDR3 runs to 13 residues. Germline CDR1 reads GTSNPN; CDR2 reads SVGIG (reference sequence). The CDR3 loop is CAWRGQSYNEQFF. CDR3 sequence (DNA): TGTGCCTGGAGGGGACAGTCCTACAATGAGCAGTTCTTC. The whole variable domain, remainder taken from reference TRBV30 and TRBJ2-1, is SQTIHQWPATLVQPVGSPLSLECTVEGTSNPNLYWYRQAAGRGLQLLFYSVGIGQISSEVPQNLSASRPQDRQFILSSKKLLLSDSGFYLCAWRGQSYNEQFFGPGTRLTVL.